Below are 18 T cell receptor beta chains sequenced from a single sample in a study of identifying expanded T cells in peripheral blood. Clones were read by immunoSEQ multiplex PCR, and TCRdb kept only the in-frame ones, dropping some. The data hold approximately 90,000 clones, with approximately 84% observed a single time. Sequencing was carried out using blood. The receptors here all came from a person aged 18-69 years in good health.

The CDR3 reads CASSVPGGTSYGYTF. The DNA for the CDR3 is TGCGCCAGCAGCGTCCCGGGAGGAACGAGCTATGGCTACACCTTC. The rearrangement links TRBV5-1 to TRBJ1-2; D ambiguous. CDR1 is SGHRS, CDR2 YFSETQ, per germline. The CDR3 is 15 residues long. The V end was cut by 4 bases, the J end by 4 bases, with 17 bases between.

The chain is built from TRBV6-5 and TRBJ2-7; D possibly matches TRBD1 or TRBD2 (6 bases each). Trimming stripped 0 bases from V and 4 bases from J, with 13 bases between. The CDR3 extends over 15 amino acids. Germline lookup yields CDR1 MNHEY and CDR2 SVGAGI. This CDR3 reads CASSYSGGFGYEQYF. CDR3 DNA: TGTGCCAGCAGTTACTCGGGGGGCTTCGGGTACGAGCAGTACTTC.

This clone showed up just once. This CDR3 reads CASSLSGTGSYEQYF. CDR3 sequence (DNA): TGTGCCAGCAGCTTAAGTGGGACAGGGAGTTACGAGCAGTACTTC. The chain joins TRBV7-2 to TRBJ2-7, with 9 bases lining up with TRBD1. Germline loops: CDR1 SGHTA, CDR2 FQGNSA. Trimming at V came to 2 bases and at J to 4 bases, leaving 6 bases not matched to a gene. The CDR3 is 15 residues long.

The chain carries TRBV5-4 and TRBJ1-2; D gene ambiguous. V lost 0 bases, J lost 0 bases, and 6 bases lay in between. The CDR3 contains 14 residues. CDR1 and CDR2 (germline): SGHNT, YYREEE (reference sequence). The CDR3 DNA is TGTGCCAGCAGCTTGGAAGAAACTAACTATGGCTACACCTTC. Protein product: CASSLEETNYGYTF.

The rearrangement joins TRBV6-6 to TRBJ1-1; perhaps TRBD1 as D (5 bases). The V gene's germline CDR1 is MNHNY and CDR2 SVGAGI (reference sequence). The V end was cut by 8 bases, the J end by 1 base, with 8 bases between. The CDR3 consists of 12 residues. The CDR3 DNA reads as TGTGCCAGCCGTCAGGGGAACACTGAAGCTTTCTTT. As protein: CASRQGNTEAFF.

The chain has TRBV4-3 and TRBJ2-7, with 8 bases identical to TRBD1. The germline CDR1 and CDR2 sequences are LGHNA and YSLEER. With 2 bases clipped from V and 2 bases from J, the junction kept 5 bases outside the gene matches. The CDR3 is 15 residues long. The CDR3 region has the DNA TGCGCCAGCAGCCAAAGCTACAGGGGGACCTACGAGCAGTACTTC. This gives the protein CASSQSYRGTYEQYF.

V usage is TRBV12-5 and J usage is TRBJ1-5; D remains unclear. Trimming stripped 2 bases from V and 5 bases from J, with 19 bases between. The CDR3 runs 17 residues. Germline loops: CDR1 LGHNT, CDR2 FRNRAP. The CDR3 sequence is CASGLPLGSPEDQPQHF. DNA for the CDR3: TGTGCTAGTGGTTTGCCCCTCGGCAGTCCGGAAGATCAGCCCCAGCATTTT.

The rearrangement joins TRBV5-1 to TRBJ2-7; no definite D call. The germline gives CDR1 SGHRS, CDR2 YFSETQ. The length of the CDR3 is 13 residues. Trimming removed 4 bases at V and 0 bases at J, with 8 bases between. CDR3 sequence (DNA): TGCGCCAGCAGCCTGCCTGTCTCCTACGAGCAGTACTTC. This gives the protein CASSLPVSYEQYF.

This chain uses TRBV4-3 with TRBJ2-5; the match to TRBD2 covers 9 bases. Germline lookup yields CDR1 LGHNA and CDR2 YSLEER. V lost 4 bases, J lost 5 bases, and 17 bases stayed unmatched. The CDR3 has 18 residues. This chain's CDR3 is CASSPSGVSGGPLETQYF. As DNA, the CDR3 is TGCGCCAGCAGCCCATCGGGTGTTAGCGGGGGCCCCCTCGAGACCCAGTACTTC.

This chain links TRBV23-1 with TRBJ2-5, with D possibly matching TRBD1 (5 bases). TRBV23-1 is identified as an open reading frame with a role that is uncertain. Deletions cut 3 bases from V and 1 base from J, with 9 bases between. There are 14 residues in the CDR3. The CDR3: CASSQGQLQETQYF. The DNA of the CDR3 is TGCGCCAGCAGTCAGGGGCAGCTCCAAGAGACCCAGTACTTC.

The J gene is TRBJ2-3, the V gene TRBV9, with D perhaps being TRBD1 or TRBD2 (5 bases each). Germline CDR1 reads SGDLS; CDR2 reads YYNGEE. The germline V and J ends were trimmed by 0 bases and 7 bases, with 9 bases remaining between them. The CDR3 totals 13 residues. Here the CDR3 DNA reads TGTGCCAGCAGCGTAGCACAGGACTATACGCAGTATTTT. Translating it yields CASSVAQDYTQYF. Based on the CDR3 plus reference TRBV9 and TRBJ2-3, the full variable domain is DSGVTQTPKHLITATGQRVTLRCSPRSGDLSVYWYQQSLDQGLQFLIQYYNGEERAKGNILERFSAQQFPDLHSELNLSSLELGDSALYFCASSVAQDYTQYFGPGTRLTVL.

The rearrangement uses TRBV11-3 and TRBJ1-2; weak D call: TRBD1 (5 bases). In germline, CDR1 is SGHNT, CDR2 YENEEA. Trimming pared 3 bases from V and 4 bases from J, leaving 6 bases between. The CDR3 runs to 12 residues. The CDR3 reads CASSLGTYGYTF. CDR3 DNA: TGTGCCAGCAGCTTGGGGACCTATGGCTACACCTTC.

The genes are TRBV20-1 and TRBJ2-1, with 8 nucleotides matching TRBD1. The CDR3 has 11 amino acids. V lost 5 bases and J lost 10; bases outside the gene matches: 4. From germline, CDR1 is DFQATT and CDR2 SNEGSKA (reference sequence). CDR3: CSAGDRREQFF. In nucleotides, the CDR3 is TGCAGTGCTGGGGACAGGCGGGAGCAGTTCTTC.

The rearrangement links TRBV6-6 to TRBJ1-1; D unresolved. This CDR3 contains 13 residues. Germline lookup yields CDR1 MNHNY and CDR2 SVGAGI (reference sequence). V was clipped by 5 bases and J by 2 bases, with 9 bases between them. The CDR3 nucleotides read TGTGCCAGCAGTACTTTAACCAACACTGAAGCTTTCTTT. It codes for CASSTLTNTEAFF.

This clone was detected a few times. V and J are TRBV7-2 and TRBJ1-5; D call uncertain. CDR3 length: 12 amino acids. V shed 6 bases and J shed 8 bases, with 11 bases lying between them. Germline V gene lookup returns CDR1 SGHTA and CDR2 FQGNSA. The CDR3 loop reads CASRPPNEPQHF. The CDR3 coding sequence is TGTGCCAGCAGACCACCGAATGAGCCCCAGCATTTT.

The genes are TRBV6-1 and TRBJ1-1, with a possible D match to TRBD1 (5 bases). The CDR3 extends over 13 amino acids. The germline CDR1 and CDR2 sequences are MNHNS and SASEGT. V lost 8 bases and J 4 bases, leaving 14 bases between the germline ends. The CDR3 sequence: CASGRERGTEAFF. CDR3 nucleotides: TGTGCCAGCGGCAGGGAACGGGGCACTGAAGCTTTCTTT.

This chain links TRBV6-1 with TRBJ2-1, with unresolved D. Trimming left V 6 bases short and J 3 bases short, with 9 bases between. The CDR3 sequence is 13 residues long. CDR1 is MNHNS and CDR2 is SASEGT in the germline V gene. The CDR3 nucleotides are TGTGCCAGCAGCCTTGTTGACTACAATGAGCAGTTCTTC. This translates into CASSLVDYNEQFF.

The chain joins TRBV28 to TRBJ2-6; D remains ambiguous. The V gene's germline CDR1 is MDHEN and CDR2 SYDVKM. V lost 6 bases, J lost 0 bases, and 18 bases lay in between. The length of the CDR3 is 18 residues. In DNA, the CDR3 is TGTGCCAGCAGCTTACTTTATAGTGGAACCTCTGGGGCCAACGTCCTGACTTTC. It translates to CASSLLYSGTSGANVLTF.